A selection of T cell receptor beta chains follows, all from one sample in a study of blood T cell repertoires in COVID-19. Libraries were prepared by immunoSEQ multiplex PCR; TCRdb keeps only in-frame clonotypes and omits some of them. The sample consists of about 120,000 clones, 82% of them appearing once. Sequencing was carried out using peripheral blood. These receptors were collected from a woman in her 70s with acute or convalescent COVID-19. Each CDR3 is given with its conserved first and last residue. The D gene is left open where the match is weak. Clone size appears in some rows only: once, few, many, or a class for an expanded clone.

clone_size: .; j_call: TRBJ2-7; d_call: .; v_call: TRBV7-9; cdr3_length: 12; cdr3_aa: CASSLAGGEQYF; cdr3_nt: TGTGCCAGCAGCTTAGCCGGGGGCGAGCAGTACTTC
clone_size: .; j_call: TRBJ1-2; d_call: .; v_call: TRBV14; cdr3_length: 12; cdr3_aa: CASSQQGVSYTF; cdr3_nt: TGTGCCAGCAGCCAACAAGGGGTCAGCTACACCTTC
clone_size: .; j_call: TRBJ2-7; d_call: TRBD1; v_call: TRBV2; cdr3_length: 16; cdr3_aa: CASSDILGQGTDEQYF; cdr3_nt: TGTGCCAGCAGTGATATCTTGGGACAGGGGACCGACGAGCAGTACTTC
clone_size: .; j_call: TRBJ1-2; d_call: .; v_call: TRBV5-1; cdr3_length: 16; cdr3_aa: CASSLGGQFTNYGYTF; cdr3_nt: TGCGCCAGCAGCTTGGGAGGACAGTTTACTAACTATGGCTACACCTTC
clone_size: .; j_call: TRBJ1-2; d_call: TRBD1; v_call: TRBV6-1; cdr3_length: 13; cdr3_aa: CASKGTGSYGYTF; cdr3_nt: TGTGCCAGCAAGGGGACAGGGTCATATGGCTACACCTTC
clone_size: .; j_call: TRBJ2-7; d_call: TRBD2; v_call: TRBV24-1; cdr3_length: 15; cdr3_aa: CATSQLAGVTYEQYF; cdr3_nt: TGTGCCACCAGCCAACTAGCGGGCGTAACCTACGAGCAGTACTTC
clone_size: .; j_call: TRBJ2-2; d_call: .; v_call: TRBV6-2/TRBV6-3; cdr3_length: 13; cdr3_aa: CASSSSNTGELFF; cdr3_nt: TGTGCCAGCAGTTCTTCCAACACCGGGGAGCTGTTTTTT
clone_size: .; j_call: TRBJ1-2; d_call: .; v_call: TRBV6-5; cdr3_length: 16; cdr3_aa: CASSYYQATDPSGYTF; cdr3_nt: TGTGCCAGCAGTTACTACCAAGCGACGGATCCTTCCGGCTACACCTTC
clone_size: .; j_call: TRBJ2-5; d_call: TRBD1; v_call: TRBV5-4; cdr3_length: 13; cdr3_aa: CASSSGTEETQYF; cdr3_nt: TGTGCCAGCAGCTCTGGGACAGAAGAGACCCAGTACTTC
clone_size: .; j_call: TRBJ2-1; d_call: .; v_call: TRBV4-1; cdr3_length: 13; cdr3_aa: CASSQERRDEQFF; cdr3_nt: TGCGCCAGCAGCCAAGAAAGGAGGGATGAGCAGTTCTTC
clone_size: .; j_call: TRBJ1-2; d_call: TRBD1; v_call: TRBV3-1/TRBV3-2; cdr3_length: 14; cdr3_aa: CASSQLQGDYGYTF; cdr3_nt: TGTGCCAGCAGCCAACTACAGGGGGACTATGGCTACACCTTC
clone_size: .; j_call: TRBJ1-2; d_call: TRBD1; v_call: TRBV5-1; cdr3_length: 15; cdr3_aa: CASSLGGTANYGYTF; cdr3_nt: TGCGCCAGCAGCCTGGGGGGGACAGCGAACTATGGCTACACCTTC
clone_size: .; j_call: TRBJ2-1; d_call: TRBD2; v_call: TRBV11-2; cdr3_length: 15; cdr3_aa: CASSRIAGGYNEQFF; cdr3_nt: TGTGCCAGCAGCCGGATAGCGGGGGGATACAATGAGCAGTTCTTC
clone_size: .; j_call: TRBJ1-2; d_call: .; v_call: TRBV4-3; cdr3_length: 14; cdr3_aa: CASSPTFRDYGYTF; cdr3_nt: TGCGCCAGCAGCCCCACCTTCCGCGACTATGGCTACACCTTC
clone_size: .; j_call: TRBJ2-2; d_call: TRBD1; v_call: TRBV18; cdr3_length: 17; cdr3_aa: CASSPPWTGLNTGELFF; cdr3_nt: TGTGCCAGCTCACCACCCTGGACAGGGTTGAACACCGGGGAGCTGTTTTTT
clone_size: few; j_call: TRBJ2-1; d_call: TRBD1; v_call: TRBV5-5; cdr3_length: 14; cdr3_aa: CASSRDRVYNEQFF; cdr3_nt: TGTGCCAGCAGCCGGGACAGGGTATACAATGAGCAGTTCTTC
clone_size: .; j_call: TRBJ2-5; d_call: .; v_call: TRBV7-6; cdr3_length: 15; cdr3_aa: CASSSQWAREETQYF; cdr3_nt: TGTGCCAGCAGCTCCCAGTGGGCCAGGGAAGAGACCCAGTACTTC
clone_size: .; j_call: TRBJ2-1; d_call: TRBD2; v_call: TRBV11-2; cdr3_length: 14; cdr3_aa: CASSPRSGGYEQFF; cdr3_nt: TGTGCCAGCAGCCCCCGATCGGGAGGATATGAGCAGTTCTTC
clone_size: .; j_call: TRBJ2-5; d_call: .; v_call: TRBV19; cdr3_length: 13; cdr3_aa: CASSIGSGETQYF; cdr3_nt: TGTGCCAGTAGTATCGGTAGCGGAGAGACCCAGTACTTC
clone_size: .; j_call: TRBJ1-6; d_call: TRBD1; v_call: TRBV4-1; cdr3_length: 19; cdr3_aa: CASSQGRLGQGADNSPLHF; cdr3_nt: TGCGCCAGCAGCCAAGGGAGGTTGGGACAGGGAGCGGATAATTCACCCCTCCACTTT
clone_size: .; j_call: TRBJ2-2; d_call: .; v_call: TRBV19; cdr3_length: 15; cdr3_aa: CASSMGRTNTGELFF; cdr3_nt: TGTGCCAGTAGTATGGGGAGGACGAACACCGGGGAGCTGTTTTTT
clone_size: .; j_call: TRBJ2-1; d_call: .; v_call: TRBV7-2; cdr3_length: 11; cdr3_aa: CASSLEGEQFF; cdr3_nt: TGTGCCAGCAGCCTCGAGGGTGAGCAGTTCTTC
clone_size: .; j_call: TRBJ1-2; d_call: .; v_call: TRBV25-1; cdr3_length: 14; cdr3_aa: CASSEWGSNYGYTF; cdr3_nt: TGTGCCAGCAGTGAATGGGGCAGTAACTATGGCTACACCTTC
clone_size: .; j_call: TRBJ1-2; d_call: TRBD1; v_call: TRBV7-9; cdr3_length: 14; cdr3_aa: CASSLEDRGVGYTF; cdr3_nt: TGTGCCAGCAGCTTAGAGGACAGGGGGGTAGGCTACACCTTC
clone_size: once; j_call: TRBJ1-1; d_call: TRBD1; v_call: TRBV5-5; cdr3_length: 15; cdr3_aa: CASSYYRGMNTEAFF; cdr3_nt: TGTGCCAGCAGCTATTACAGGGGAATGAACACTGAAGCTTTCTTT
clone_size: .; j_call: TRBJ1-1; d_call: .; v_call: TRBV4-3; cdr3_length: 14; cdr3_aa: CASSPKLAVTEAFF; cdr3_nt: TGCGCCAGCAGCCCTAAATTAGCCGTCACTGAAGCTTTCTTT
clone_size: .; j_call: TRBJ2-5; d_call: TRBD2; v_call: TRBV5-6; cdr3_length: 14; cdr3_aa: CASILAGTEETQYF; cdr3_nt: TGTGCCAGCATCCTAGCGGGGACGGAGGAGACCCAGTACTTC
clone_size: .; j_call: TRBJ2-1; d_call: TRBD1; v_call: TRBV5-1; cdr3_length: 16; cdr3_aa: CASSPRETGIIIEQFF; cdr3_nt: TGCGCCAGCAGTCCGCGCGAGACAGGGATTATTATTGAGCAGTTCTTC
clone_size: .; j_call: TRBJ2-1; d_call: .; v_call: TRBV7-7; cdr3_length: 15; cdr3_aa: CASSSGRGIDNEQFF; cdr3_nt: TGTGCCAGCAGCTCAGGGCGGGGTATCGACAATGAGCAGTTCTTC
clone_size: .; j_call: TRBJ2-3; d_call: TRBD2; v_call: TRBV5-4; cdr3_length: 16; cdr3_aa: CASSGMTSGPTDTQYF; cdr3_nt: TGTGCCAGCAGCGGGATGACTAGCGGGCCAACAGATACGCAGTATTTT
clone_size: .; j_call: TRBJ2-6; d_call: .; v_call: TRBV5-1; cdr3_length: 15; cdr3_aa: CASSNPGTGANVLTF; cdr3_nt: TGCGCCAGCAGCAATCCGGGGACTGGGGCCAACGTCCTGACTTTC
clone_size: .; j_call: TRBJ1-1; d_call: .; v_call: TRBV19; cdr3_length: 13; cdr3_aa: CASTPLGGTEAFF; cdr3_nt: TGTGCCAGTACCCCGTTGGGGGGCACTGAAGCTTTCTTT
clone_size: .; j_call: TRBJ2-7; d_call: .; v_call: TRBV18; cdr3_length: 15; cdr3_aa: CASSPQDSGPYEQYF; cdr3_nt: TGTGCCAGCTCACCCCAGGACAGCGGCCCCTACGAGCAGTACTTC
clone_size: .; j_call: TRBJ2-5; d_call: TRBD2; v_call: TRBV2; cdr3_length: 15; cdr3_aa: CASSDGGGLQETQYF; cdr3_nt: TGTGCCAGCAGTGATGGCGGGGGGCTCCAAGAGACCCAGTACTTC
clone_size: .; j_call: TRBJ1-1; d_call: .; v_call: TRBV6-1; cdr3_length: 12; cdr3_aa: CASSEYLTEAFF; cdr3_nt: TGTGCCAGCAGTGAGTATTTGACTGAAGCTTTCTTT
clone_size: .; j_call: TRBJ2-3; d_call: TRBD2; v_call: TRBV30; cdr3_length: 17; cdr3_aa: CAWTRGGLAGSTDTQYF; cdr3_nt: TGTGCCTGGACGCGGGGGGGTCTAGCGGGGAGCACAGATACGCAGTATTTT
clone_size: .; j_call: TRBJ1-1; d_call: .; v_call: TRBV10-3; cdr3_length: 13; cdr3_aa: CAITADLNTEAFF; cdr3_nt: TGTGCCATCACAGCGGACCTGAACACTGAAGCTTTCTTT
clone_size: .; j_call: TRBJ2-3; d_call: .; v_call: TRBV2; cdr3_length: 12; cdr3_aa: CASSDHTDTQYF; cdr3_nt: TGTGCCAGCAGTGACCACACAGATACGCAGTATTTT
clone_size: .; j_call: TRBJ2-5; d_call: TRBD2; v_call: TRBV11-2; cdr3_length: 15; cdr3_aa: CASSLGLAGQETQYF; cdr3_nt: TGTGCCAGCAGCTTAGGACTAGCGGGGCAAGAGACCCAGTACTTC
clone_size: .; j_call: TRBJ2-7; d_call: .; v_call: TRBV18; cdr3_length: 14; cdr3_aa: CASSPRRDSYEQYF; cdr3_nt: TGTGCCAGCTCACCCAGGAGGGACAGCTACGAGCAGTACTTC
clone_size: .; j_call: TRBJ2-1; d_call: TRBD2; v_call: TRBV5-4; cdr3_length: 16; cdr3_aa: CASSLTSGGAYNEQFF; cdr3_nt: TGTGCCAGCAGCTTGACTAGCGGGGGGGCATACAATGAGCAGTTCTTC
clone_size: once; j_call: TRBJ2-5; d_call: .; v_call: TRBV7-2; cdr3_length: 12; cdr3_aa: CASSLYEGTQYF; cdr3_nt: TGTGCCAGCAGCTTATATGAGGGGACCCAGTACTTC
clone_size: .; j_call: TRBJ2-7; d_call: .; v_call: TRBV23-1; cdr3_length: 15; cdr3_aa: CASTRTEGRSYEQYF; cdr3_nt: TGCGCCAGCACCCGGACAGAAGGAAGATCCTACGAGCAGTACTTC
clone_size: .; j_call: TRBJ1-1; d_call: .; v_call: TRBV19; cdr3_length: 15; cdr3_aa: CASSVSRGKNTEAFF; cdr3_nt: TGTGCCAGTAGTGTCTCCAGGGGAAAGAACACTGAAGCTTTCTTT
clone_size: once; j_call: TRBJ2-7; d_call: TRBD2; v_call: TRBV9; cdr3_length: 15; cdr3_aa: CASSSGGGAGYEQYF; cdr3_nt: TGTGCCAGCAGCTCGGGAGGCGGAGCCGGCTACGAGCAGTACTTC
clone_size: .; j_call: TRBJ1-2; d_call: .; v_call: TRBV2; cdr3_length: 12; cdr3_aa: CAISRGDYGYTF; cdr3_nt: TGTGCCATTTCCAGGGGTGACTATGGCTACACCTTC